These T cell receptor beta chains were read from a single sample in a study of identical twins. TCRdb ran MiXCR on the 5' RACE reads and lists one entry per CDR3 protein. The sample contains more than 400,000 distinct CDR3 sequences, roughly 15% of which appear only once. These data are also associated with another study on yellow fever vaccine responses in identical twins.

Source material: CD4+ T cells sorted from blood. The origin of the receptors is a woman under 30 in good health. Each CDR3 is given with its conserved first and last residue. Fields, in order: D gene, J gene, V gene, clone size, CDR3 DNA, CDR3 protein. D genes are given only for firm matches. Not every row has a clone size; where given, it reads once, few, many or a size class.

d_gene: TRBD2; j_gene: TRBJ2-3; v_gene: TRBV7-9; abundance: .; CDR3nt: TGTGCCAGCAGCTTAGTCAGGACGGGAGGGCCCGGAGATACGCAGTATTTT; CDR3aa: CASSLVRTGGPGDTQYF
d_gene: TRBD1; j_gene: TRBJ2-1; v_gene: TRBV7-6; abundance: few; CDR3nt: TGTGCCAGCAGCTTAGTACAGGGGCTGGATGAGCAGTTCTTC; CDR3aa: CASSLVQGLDEQFF
d_gene: .; j_gene: TRBJ1-4; v_gene: TRBV5-1; abundance: medium-sized; CDR3nt: TGCGCCAGCAGCGGTCCGGGGGGAGCAACTAATGAAAAACTGTTTTTT; CDR3aa: CASSGPGGATNEKLFF
d_gene: .; j_gene: TRBJ1-5; v_gene: TRBV12-3/TRBV12-4; abundance: .; CDR3nt: TGTGCCAGCAGAGGACGGGAAACCTTTAATCAGCCCCAGCATTTT; CDR3aa: CASRGRETFNQPQHF
d_gene: .; j_gene: TRBJ2-4; v_gene: TRBV29-1; abundance: .; CDR3nt: TGCAGCGTCTCGGGTAATCTAGCCAAAAACATTCAGTACTTC; CDR3aa: CSVSGNLAKNIQYF
d_gene: TRBD2; j_gene: TRBJ2-3; v_gene: TRBV12-3/TRBV12-4; abundance: .; CDR3nt: TGTGCCAGCAGTTCCCTCTCGCGGGGGAACACAGATACGCAGTATTTT; CDR3aa: CASSSLSRGNTDTQYF
d_gene: TRBD2; j_gene: TRBJ2-3; v_gene: TRBV7-9; abundance: few; CDR3nt: TGTGCCAGCAAAGTGAGCGGGAGAGCAGATACGCAGTATTTT; CDR3aa: CASKVSGRADTQYF
d_gene: .; j_gene: TRBJ1-1; v_gene: TRBV5-1; abundance: few; CDR3nt: TGCGCCAGCAGCCCGGCGGCGGGCTACAAAATGAACACTGAAGCTTTCTTT; CDR3aa: CASSPAAGYKMNTEAFF
d_gene: .; j_gene: TRBJ1-2; v_gene: TRBV12-3/TRBV12-4; abundance: .; CDR3nt: TGTGCCAGCAGTACTAGCGGATCTGGCTACACTTTC; CDR3aa: CASSTSGSGYTF
d_gene: .; j_gene: TRBJ1-2; v_gene: TRBV2; abundance: .; CDR3nt: TGTGCCAGCAGTGAAGCTCCGGGACTCCAGTCAGGCTACACCTTC; CDR3aa: CASSEAPGLQSGYTF
d_gene: TRBD1; j_gene: TRBJ1-6; v_gene: TRBV5-1; abundance: few; CDR3nt: TGCGCCAGCAGCGTCCGGGACAGCTATAATTCACCCCTCCACTTT; CDR3aa: CASSVRDSYNSPLHF